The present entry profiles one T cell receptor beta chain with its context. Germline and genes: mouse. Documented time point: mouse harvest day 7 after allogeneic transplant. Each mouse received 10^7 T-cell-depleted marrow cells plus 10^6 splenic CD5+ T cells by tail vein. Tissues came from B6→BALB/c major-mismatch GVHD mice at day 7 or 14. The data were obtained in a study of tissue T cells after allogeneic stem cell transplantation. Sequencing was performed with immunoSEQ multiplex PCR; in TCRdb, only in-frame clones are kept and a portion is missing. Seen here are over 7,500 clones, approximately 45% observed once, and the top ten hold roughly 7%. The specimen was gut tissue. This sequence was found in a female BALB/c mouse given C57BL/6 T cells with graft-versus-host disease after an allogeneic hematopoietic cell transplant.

The CDR3 loop is CASSSTWAETLYF. The DNA read from the CDR3 is TGTGCCAGCAGTTCCACGTGGGCAGAAACGCTGTAT. The genes are TRBV26 and TRBJ2-3; D unresolved. The read ends 1 residue early relative to the CDR3; the germline J gene fills the gap. Germline lookup yields CDR1 KGHPV and CDR2 FQNQEV (reference sequence). V was clipped by 5 bases and J by 3 bases, with 9 bases between them. CDR3 length: 13 residues.